The 12 T cell receptor beta chains below come from one sample, sequenced in a study of identical twins (TCRdb year 2016). Library preparation was by 5' RACE. For sequencing, an Illumina HiSeq 2000 was employed. TCRdb handled the public reads itself, with Q25 trimming in fastp and clone calling in MiXCR, and kept productive beta chains. Rows are unified per CDR3 protein, each entry keeping the most common DNA and genes. The sample yields approximately 700,000 distinct CDR3 sequences; 6% to 6.5% were counted once. Under 2% of the sample rests with the top ten. The sequencing sample was made of naive T cells sorted from blood. The sample's cell subset or site, from its label and the paper: cells isolated with a human naive T-cell isolation kit. These TCRs come from a man younger than 35 in good health.

This clonotype was seen a handful of times. V usage is TRBV27 and J usage is TRBJ2-3; 12 nucleotides align to TRBD2. The CDR3 consists of 15 residues. V shed 8 bases, J shed 5 bases, and the junction held 8 bases outside the gene matches. Germline assignment: CDR1 MNHEY and CDR2 SMNVEV (reference sequence). Written as DNA, the CDR3 is TGTGCCAGCTTTGGACTAGCGGGGTCACAAGATACGCAGTATTTT. The encoded protein is CASFGLAGSQDTQYF.

J is TRBJ2-7 and V is TRBV27; D tentatively fits TRBD1 or TRBD2 (6 bases each). CDR1 and CDR2 (germline): MNHEY, SMNVEV (reference sequence). With 7 bases removed from V and 3 bases from J, the gap between germline ends came to 19 bases. This CDR3 has 15 amino acids. CDR3 loop: CASTQGLAPFYEQYF. CDR3 in DNA: TGTGCCAGCACCCAGGGGCTAGCGCCATTCTACGAGCAGTACTTC.

This clonotype occurred many times. As DNA, the CDR3 is TGTGCCACTTTAGGGCCTGTCGGAGATACGCAGTATTTT. Its translation is CATLGPVGDTQYF. The V call is TRBV28, the J call TRBJ2-3; D is unclear. V was pared by 10 bases and J by 5 bases, with 16 bases between. The CDR3 is 13 amino acids. Germline CDR1 and CDR2: MDHEN and SYDVKM.

Comment on this clonotype: A much bigger clone sits one base away, suggesting this may be a read error. The DNA is left out, because the CDR3 cannot be placed on it with certainty; the CDR3 is given as TCRdb lists it. The rearrangement uses TRBV5-6 and TRBJ2-1; the table's D call, TRBD2, has no DNA check behind it. The CDR3 is 16 residues long, ends included. The germline V gene encodes CDR1 SGHDT and CDR2 YYEEEE. This chain's CDR3 is CASSQFFGTSYNEQFF.

The chain has TRBV7-3 and TRBJ2-5; D unresolved. Germline V gives CDR1 SGHTA, CDR2 FQGTGA. V was clipped by 5 bases and J by 5 bases, with 12 bases between them. The CDR3 runs to 13 residues. CDR3 nucleotide sequence: TGTGCCAGCAGCCCCACGAATAGGGAGACCCAGTACTTC. It translates to CASSPTNRETQYF.

This clonotype came up a few times. The V call is TRBV27, the J call TRBJ2-3, with D hard to call. The CDR3 runs 16 residues. V was trimmed by 5 bases and J by 3 bases, leaving 18 bases between them. Germline-derived CDR1 and CDR2 are MNHEY and SMNVEV (reference sequence). The CDR3 DNA reads as TGTGCCAGCAGTGAGAAGTTCGGTTGGCGAACAGATACGCAGTATTTT. Residues: CASSEKFGWRTDTQYF.

The chain joins TRBV12-3 or TRBV12-4 to TRBJ2-1; D is unresolved. The CDR3 spans 12 residues. With 5 bases removed from V and 10 bases from J, the gap between germline ends came to 12 bases. The CDR3 protein is CASSHTMGEQFF. The CDR3 DNA follows: TGTGCCAGCAGTCATACCATGGGGGAGCAGTTCTTC.

This clonotype showed up many times. The chain has TRBV5-1 and TRBJ2-1; D call uncertain. The CDR3 extends over 15 amino acids. With 1 base removed from V and 7 bases from J, the gap between germline ends came to 15 bases. The V gene's germline CDR1 is SGHRS and CDR2 YFSETQ. CDR3 in amino acids: CASSLWMVGMNEQFF. The CDR3 bases are TGCGCCAGCAGCTTGTGGATGGTAGGCATGAATGAGCAGTTCTTC.

In the case of this clonotype: One base away lies a much larger clone, so this may be a sequencing read error. V is TRBV6-1 and J is TRBJ2-3; no reliable D call. The DNA end is a closer match to TRBJ1-5, so the J assignment may be wrong. The CDR3 extends over 15 amino acids. CDR1 is MNHNS and CDR2 is SASEGT in the germline V gene. CDR3 in DNA: TGTGCCAGCAGTCGCCCGACTAGCGGCACAGATACGCAGCATTTT. Protein product: CASSRPTSGTDTQHF.

This clonotype was counted only a few times. The chain has TRBV28 and TRBJ2-3; D is ambiguous. Germline V gene data show CDR1 as MDHEN and CDR2 as SYDVKM. The CDR3 is made up of 11 amino acids. The ends were cut back, 7 bases at V and 6 bases at J, with 8 bases in the middle. The CDR3 is CASNMIDTQYF. In nucleotides, the CDR3 is TGTGCCAGCAACATGATCGATACGCAGTATTTT.

This clonotype was recorded at least ten times. The V call is TRBV6-1, the J call TRBJ2-1; D is perhaps TRBD1 or TRBD2 (5 bases each). CDR1 is MNHNS, CDR2 SASEGT, per germline. The CDR3 loop spans 16 amino acids. V lost 5 bases to trimming and J lost 2 bases, with 16 bases between them. The CDR3 nucleotides are TGTGCCAGCAGTAGGGATCCGGGGCAGGCCTACAATGAGCAGTTCTTC. It codes for CASSRDPGQAYNEQFF.

The V gene is TRBV5-1, the J gene TRBJ2-3, with D tentatively TRBD2 (5 bases). The V gene's germline CDR1 is SGHRS and CDR2 YFSETQ. Trimming stripped 3 bases from V and 10 bases from J, with 15 bases between. CDR3 length: 13 residues. The DNA of the CDR3 is TGCGCCAGCAGCTCTGACAACTCCGGGGCGCAGTATTTT. It codes for CASSSDNSGAQYF.